Each of the 17 T cell receptor beta chains below was sequenced from the same sample in a study of T-cell memory formation after mild COVID-19. MiXCR, applied by TCRdb to the 5' RACE reads, yields one record per CDR3 protein. The table records roughly 380,000 distinct CDR3 sequences, 28% of them present only once. The specimen was PBMCs or a T cell subset sorted from them (not recorded which). All receptors derive from an adult woman who had mild COVID-19 (a few samples of this study predate the infection). Cell type and time point are not known.

V usage is TRBV12-3 or TRBV12-4 and J usage is TRBJ1-1; 7 bases map to TRBD1. The CDR3 totals 13 residues. After removal of 6 bases from V and 2 bases from J, the junction contained 3 bases not matched to a gene. The CDR3: CASRGTVNTEAFF. The CDR3 DNA reads TGTGCCAGCAGGGGGACAGTTAACACTGAAGCTTTCTTT.

Only a few counts were recorded for this clonotype. The chain carries TRBV29-1 and TRBJ2-5, with D tentatively TRBD1 (5 bases). The CDR3 extends over 12 amino acids. V lost 5 bases and J 4 bases, leaving 11 bases between the germline ends. The germline gives CDR1 SQVTM, CDR2 ANQGSEA. CDR3 DNA: TGCAGCGTTAGTGGACAAGGAGAGACCCAGTACTTC. Translation gives CSVSGQGETQYF. The full variable domain, rest sourced from reference TRBV29-1 and TRBJ2-5, is SAVISQKPSRDICQRGTSLTIQCQVDSQVTMMFWYRQQPGQSLTLIATANQGSEATYESGFVIDKFPISRPNLTFSTLTVSNMSPEDSSIYLCSVSGQGETQYFGPGTRLLVL.

The chain carries TRBV11-3 and TRBJ2-1; D tentatively fits TRBD1 or TRBD2 (7 bases each). The CDR3 consists of 14 residues. CDR1 and CDR2 (germline): SGHNT, YENEEA. V dropped 7 bases and J dropped 7 bases, with 17 bases sitting between them. The CDR3 DNA is TGTGCCAGCAACCCAGGGGGGGACTGGAATGAGCAGTTCTTC. Protein sequence: CASNPGGDWNEQFF.

A remark on this clonotype: Sequence at one end of the junction differs from germline and may be a read error. The chain employs TRBV5-1 and TRBJ2-5; D might be TRBD1 (5 bases). The germline gives CDR1 SGHRS, CDR2 YFSETQ. The CDR3 extends over 15 amino acids. CDR3 DNA sequence: TGCGACAGCAGCTTGGGCGACAGTGGCTGGGAGACCCAGTACTTC. This sequence encodes CDSSLGDSGWETQYF.

The sample holds a few counts of this clonotype. The V gene is TRBV7-6, the J gene TRBJ1-3; D gene unclear. The CDR3 spans 14 residues. Germline values: CDR1 SGHVS, CDR2 FNYEAQ. With 6 bases removed from V and 0 bases from J, the gap between germline ends came to 9 bases. CDR3 sequence reads: CASRSGDSGNTIYF. CDR3 nucleotide sequence: TGTGCCAGCAGATCCGGGGACTCTGGAAACACCATATATTTT. Drawing the rest from reference TRBV7-6 and TRBJ1-3, the complete variable domain is GAGVSQSPRYKVTKRGQDVALRCDPISGHVSLYWYRQALGQGPEFLTYFNYEAQQDKSGLPNDRFSAERPEGSISTLTIQRTEQRDSAMYRCASRSGDSGNTIYFGEGSWLTVV.

V is TRBV3-1 and J is TRBJ1-6; 8 nucleotides align to TRBD1. Trimming took 4 bases from V and 14 from J; bases not matched to a gene: 19. Germline loops: CDR1 LGHDT, CDR2 YNNKEL (reference sequence). The CDR3 has 17 amino acids. The CDR3 nucleotides read TGTGCCAGCAGCCCGGGAGGGACAGGCGCCAACCCCAGGGCCCTCCACTTT. Its protein is CASSPGGTGANPRALHF.

The chain recombines TRBV2 with TRBJ1-1, with D unresolved. The CDR3 consists of 14 residues. Germline-derived CDR1 and CDR2 are SNHLY and FYNNEI. V lost 3 bases to trimming and J lost 4 bases, with 12 bases between them. Here the CDR3 reads CASSEEGRSTEAFF. The CDR3, as DNA: TGTGCCAGCAGTGAGGAGGGCAGGAGCACTGAAGCTTTCTTT.

The chain couples TRBV7-2 to TRBJ1-5; possible D gene TRBD1, 6 bases. Trimming took off 2 bases at V and 0 bases at J, with 14 bases between the two ends. Per the germline V gene, CDR1 is SGHTA and CDR2 is FQGNSA. CDR3 length: 17 amino acids. The CDR3 region is CASSLSITRGSNQPQHF. Here the CDR3 DNA reads TGTGCCAGCAGCTTATCCATAACCAGGGGTAGCAATCAGCCCCAGCATTTT. The full variable domain, its missing parts supplied by reference TRBV7-2 and TRBJ1-5, is GAGVSQSPSNKVTEKGKDVELRCDPISGHTALYWYRQSLGQGLEFLIYFQGNSAPDKSGLPSDRFSAERTGGSVSTLTIQRTQQEDSAVYLCASSLSITRGSNQPQHFGDGTRLSIL.

The chain links TRBV7-8 to TRBJ1-2; D unresolved. V lost 5 bases and J 4 bases, leaving 14 bases between the germline ends. Germline V gives CDR1 SGHVS, CDR2 FQNEAQ. The CDR3 runs to 14 residues. The CDR3 DNA is TGTGCCAGCAGCCCTAGACCAGGAGTCTATGGCTACACCTTC. It encodes CASSPRPGVYGYTF.

The chain employs TRBV10-3 and TRBJ1-2, with a weak D call TRBD1 (6 bases). Germline CDR1 and CDR2: ENHRY and SYGVKD. With 2 bases removed from V and 0 bases from J, the gap between germline ends came to 10 bases. CDR3 size: 15 residues. The CDR3 bases are TGTGCCATCAGTGAGGGACAGACGACTAACTATGGCTACACCTTC. Amino acids: CAISEGQTTNYGYTF.

V gene TRBV27 combines with J gene TRBJ2-2; 9 nucleotides agree with TRBD2. CDR3 size: 15 residues. V gave up 5 bases and J gave up 6 bases; unmatched junction bases: 7. Germline V gene sequence: CDR1 MNHEY, CDR2 SMNVEV (reference sequence). The CDR3 sequence: CASSPGLARPGELFF. CDR3 sequence (DNA): TGTGCCAGCAGTCCGGGACTAGCTCGGCCCGGGGAGCTGTTTTTT.

This clonotype came up a few times. V gene TRBV12-3 or TRBV12-4 combines with J gene TRBJ1-1, with a possible D match to TRBD1 (6 bases). This CDR3 comprises 13 residues. The ends were cut back, 3 bases at V and 5 bases at J, with 10 bases in the middle. The CDR3 nucleotides are TGTGCCAGCAGTTTCACAGGGTATACTGAAGCTTTCTTT. It translates to CASSFTGYTEAFF.

Only one count was recorded for this clonotype. The J gene is TRBJ1-6, the V gene TRBV5-1, with D hard to call. The V gene lost 1 base and the J gene lost 8 bases, with 7 bases spanning the gap. Germline CDR1 reads SGHRS; CDR2 reads YFSETQ. This CDR3 has 13 amino acids. This CDR3 is CASSLLDDSPLHF. As DNA, the CDR3 is TGCGCCAGCAGCTTGCTTGACGATTCACCCCTCCACTTT.

The chain employs TRBV11-2 and TRBJ2-7; D remains unclear. Looked up from germline, CDR1 is SGHAT and CDR2 is FQNNGV. The CDR3 runs 12 residues. V shed 4 bases and J shed 3 bases, with 7 bases lying between them. As DNA, the CDR3 is TGTGCCAGCAGCTACGAACACTACGAGCAGTACTTC. It codes for CASSYEHYEQYF.

This clonotype has only one observation. The V gene is TRBV20-1, the J gene TRBJ2-3; perhaps D is TRBD1 or TRBD2 (5 bases each). Per the germline V gene, CDR1 is DFQATT and CDR2 is SNEGSKA (reference sequence). This CDR3 has 13 residues. Trimming removed 0 bases from V and 7 bases from J, with 11 bases in between. The CDR3 DNA reads as TGCAGTGCTAGAGATGGGACGGCGAATACGCAGTATTTT. Amino acid sequence: CSARDGTANTQYF.

This clonotype has more than one count but fewer than ten. This chain uses TRBV7-8 with TRBJ2-3, with no clear D. Germline loops: CDR1 SGHVS, CDR2 FQNEAQ. The CDR3 loop spans 14 amino acids. The germline V and J ends were trimmed by 3 bases and 5 bases, with 12 bases remaining between them. CDR3 loop: CASSFIDRKDTQYF. In DNA form, the CDR3 reads TGTGCCAGCAGCTTCATCGATCGGAAAGATACGCAGTATTTT.

This chain joins TRBV7-2 and TRBJ1-2; tentatively, D is TRBD1 (6 bases). The ends were cut back, 2 bases at V and 6 bases at J, with 19 bases in the middle. The CDR3 covers 16 residues. CDR1 is SGHTA and CDR2 is FQGNSA in the germline V gene. The CDR3 here is CASSLNLRGGADGYTF. The CDR3 DNA reads TGTGCCAGCAGCTTAAACCTCCGGGGGGGCGCTGATGGCTACACCTTC.